This TCR beta chain was sequenced during a study of blood T cell repertoires in COVID-19 (dated by TCRdb to 2020 to 2021). Broadly, across the study: Collaborator samples came from the United States, Italy and Spain and covered acute and convalescent phases of COVID-19. The material from the prospective study consisted of cDNA or gDNA derived from T cells, B-cell-depleted T cells, or PBMCs. Subjects who had been exposed to COVID-19, were actively infected with it, or had recovered from it provided the deeply sampled blood TCRbeta repertoires that made up the dataset. The repertoires were released in a freely available public database meant as a resource for research on the immune response to SARS-CoV-2. Samples came from the ongoing ImmuneRACE study (first 160 participants) plus 1,254 subjects from 6 global collaborators. Nearly every sample came with metadata listing a de-identified subject ID, COVID-19 status, age in years and sex. Where HLA class I and class II types were available, the types were taken from metadata supplied by the sample provider, not from assay-based typing.

TCRbeta CDR3 regions were amplified from genomic DNA using the immunoSEQ Assay, a bias-controlled multiplex PCR. Concerning the study's data processing: The number of nucleated cells in each sample was estimated by amplification of reference gene primers within the assay. To quantify the absolute abundance of each unique TCRbeta CDR3 rearrangement, sequence reads were collapsed and filtered. For each sample, productive Simpson clonality was calculated as the square root of Simpson's diversity index over productive rearrangements. The table comes from immuneACCESS by way of TCRdb, which keeps in-frame sequences with V and J called. Part of the clones is missing from these tables; in studies checked, under half for an unresolved V gene and the rest for unknown reasons. Clone size and the V and J calls come from that table; the DNA yielded D and trimming. Counted in this sample were tens of thousands of clones; about 87% of them appeared once. The ten largest clones add up to roughly 6.7% of the sample.

Comment on this clone: Its target antigen remains unknown. Base qualities were left out, and no much larger clone turns up one base away.

The collaborating institutions used their own protocols to collect whole blood in K2EDTA tubes. For TCRbeta analysis, collaborators shipped samples in one of three forms: frozen whole blood, isolated PBMCs, or DNA extracted from either of those sample types. The CDR3 covers 12 residues, taking in both the cysteine and the phenylalanine. Only the CDR3 part of the read is kept: 36 bases, read in frame from the first base. V loses 4 bases of germline sequence and J loses 5 bases, and the interval between the two ends is 6 bases. The germline V gene provides CDR1 SGDLS and CDR2 YYNGEE. What the study reported, not specific to this receptor: The quantity of clinical and demographic metadata differed by source and by participant and was supplied without curation.

Sample: peripheral blood. This sequence originates from a man in his sixties with active or convalescent COVID-19. The chain is encoded by TRBV9 joined to TRBJ1-4, with TRBD1 tentatively as D gene (5 bases match). The CDR3 is CASSRTNEKLFF. The bases are TGTGCCAGCAGCCGGACAAATGAAAAACTGTTTTTT.